These 21 T cell receptor beta chains were sequenced from one sample in a study of T-cell memory formation after mild COVID-19. TCRdb recomputed calls from the 5' RACE reads with MiXCR, one row per CDR3 protein. The sample lists 140,000 or so distinct CDR3 sequences; less than 20% were seen once. The sequenced sample was PBMCs or a T cell subset sorted from them (not recorded which). These receptors all stem from an adult woman who had mild COVID-19 (a few samples of this study predate the infection). Cell type and time point are not known.

The chain is built from TRBV7-9 and TRBJ1-1; D not certain. The V and J ends lost 5 bases and 2 bases respectively, with 21 bases between them. This CDR3 spans 17 amino acids. Germline loops: CDR1 SEHNR, CDR2 FQNEAQ (reference sequence). CDR3 nucleotides: TGTGCCAGCAGCCCCCGGGTGCGATATGGGGTAAACACTGAAGCTTTCTTT. Amino acid sequence: CASSPRVRYGVNTEAFF. The entire variable domain, with the rest obtained from reference TRBV7-9 and TRBJ1-1, is as follows: DTGVSQNPRHKITKRGQNVTFRCDPISEHNRLYWYRQTLGQGPEFLTYFQNEAQLEKSRLLSDRFSAERPKGSFSTLEIQRTEQGDSAMYLCASSPRVRYGVNTEAFFGQGTRLTVV.

This clonotype has more than one count but fewer than ten. In nucleotides, the CDR3 is TGTGCCAGCAGCTTAGTTGGAGGGCCCTTGAATGAGCAGTTCTTC. Translated, it gives CASSLVGGPLNEQFF. The chain carries TRBV7-9 and TRBJ2-1; tentatively, D is TRBD2 (6 bases). Germline CDR1 reads SEHNR; CDR2 reads FQNEAQ (reference sequence). This CDR3 is built from 15 residues. V was trimmed by 1 base and J by 7 bases, leaving 14 bases between them.

This sequence joins TRBV7-2 and TRBJ2-2; no reliable D call. Trimming cost V 3 bases and J 0 bases, with 11 bases left between them. The CDR3 is made up of 16 amino acids. CDR1 is SGHTA and CDR2 is FQGNSA in the germline V gene. CDR3 loop: CASSFLYSPNTGELFF. CDR3 in DNA: TGTGCCAGCAGCTTCCTTTATTCACCGAACACCGGGGAGCTGTTTTTT.

J is TRBJ2-7 and V is TRBV18; 15 nucleotides agree with TRBD2. The CDR3 sequence is 15 residues long. The germline CDR1 and CDR2 sequences are KGHSH and LQKENI. Trimming cost V 1 base and J 7 bases; bases outside gene matches: 2. CDR3 DNA: TGTGCCAGCTCACCACGGACTAGCGGGAGGGATGAGCAGTACTTC. The encoded protein is CASSPRTSGRDEQYF.

This rearrangement joins TRBV7-7 to TRBJ2-1, with a weak D call TRBD1 (5 bases). V lost 1 base, J lost 4 bases, and 5 bases lay in between. CDR3 length: 13 residues. CDR1 and CDR2 (germline): SSHAT, FNYEAQ (reference sequence). For the CDR3, the DNA is TGTGCCAGCAGCTTAGACAGGTACAATGAGCAGTTCTTC. Translation: CASSLDRYNEQFF.

The chain uses TRBV5-1 and TRBJ2-2; TRBD1 is a possible D gene (6 bases). This CDR3 has 15 amino acids. Trimming left V 5 bases short and J 6 bases short, with 17 bases between. The germline CDR1 and CDR2 sequences are SGHRS and YFSETQ. CDR3 amino acids: CASRHRDLKAGELFF. CDR3 in DNA: TGCGCCAGCAGACACAGGGATCTCAAGGCCGGGGAGCTGTTTTTT.

The genes are TRBV6-6 and TRBJ1-5; D is perhaps TRBD1 (5 bases). The V gene lost 2 bases and the J gene lost 0 bases, with 20 bases spanning the gap. Germline V lookup: CDR1 MNHNY, CDR2 SVGAGI (reference sequence). The CDR3 has 19 residues. The CDR3 nucleotides read TGTGCCAGCAGTTACCCTATGATTCAGGGAAAGTATAGCAATCAGCCCCAGCATTTT. It translates to CASSYPMIQGKYSNQPQHF.

The sample holds a few counts of this clonotype. This chain's CDR3 is CASSDLAGMVGELFF. The DNA for the CDR3 is TGTGCCAGCAGTGACCTAGCGGGGATGGTCGGGGAGCTGTTTTTT. The rearrangement links TRBV6-1 to TRBJ2-2, with 9 bases aligning to TRBD2. This CDR3 is built from 15 residues. The germline V gene encodes CDR1 MNHNS and CDR2 SASEGT. Trimming at V came to 3 bases and at J to 7 bases, leaving 6 bases not matched to a gene.

This chain connects TRBV24-1 to TRBJ2-3; no definite D call. The V gene's germline CDR1 is KGHDR and CDR2 SFDVKD. The V and J ends lost 4 bases and 4 bases respectively, with 20 bases between them. This CDR3 is 17 amino acids long. The CDR3, as DNA: TGTGCCACCAGTGACCCCTTGGCGGTAACGGGCGCAGATACGCAGTATTTT. Its translation: CATSDPLAVTGADTQYF.

This clonotype was observed a single time. The J gene is TRBJ2-4, the V gene TRBV30; D remains unclear. CDR1 and CDR2 from the germline V gene are GTSNPN and SVGIG (reference sequence). V was clipped by 0 bases and J by 3 bases, with 9 bases between them. CDR3 length: 14 amino acids. CDR3 loop: CAWSVRGVKNIQYF. CDR3 DNA sequence: TGTGCCTGGAGTGTACGTGGGGTCAAAAACATTCAGTACTTC.

This clonotype was detected only a few times. V is TRBV6-5 and J is TRBJ2-7; D is possibly TRBD1 (5 bases). The CDR3 is 14 residues long. Germline V gives CDR1 MNHEY, CDR2 SVGAGI. The ends were cut back, 5 bases at V and 3 bases at J, with 14 bases in the middle. CDR3 residues: CASSQKGIVYEQYF. Written as DNA, the CDR3 is TGTGCCAGCAGTCAAAAGGGGATAGTCTACGAGCAGTACTTC.

The CDR3 reads CASSLVSDKQYF. CDR3 bases: TGTGCCAGCAGTTTAGTGTCCGATAAGCAGTACTTC. The chain employs TRBV12-3 or TRBV12-4 and TRBJ2-7; no clear D gene. CDR3 size: 12 residues. Trimming removed 1 base from V and 8 bases from J, with 9 bases in between.

This clonotype was observed once. The chain recombines TRBV4-1 with TRBJ1-2; the match to TRBD1 covers 11 bases. Germline trimming cut 3 bases from V and 4 bases from J; bases unmatched to any gene: 10. The CDR3 has 17 residues. CDR1 MGHRA and CDR2 YSYEKL come from the germline V gene. Here the CDR3 DNA reads TGCGCCAGCAGCCAGATACGGGGACAGGGGGGAGGCTATGGCTACACCTTC. This gives the protein CASSQIRGQGGGYGYTF.

This clonotype was recorded a few times. The chain employs TRBV24-1 and TRBJ2-1; TRBD2 agrees at 12 bases. Losses at the gene ends were 5 bases for V and 7 bases for J; bases not matched to a gene: 14. The CDR3 extends over 18 amino acids. Germline V gene sequence: CDR1 KGHDR, CDR2 SFDVKD. The CDR3 loop is CATSASGTSGLPGNEQFF. CDR3 bases: TGTGCCACCAGTGCCTCGGGGACTAGCGGGCTCCCAGGGAATGAGCAGTTCTTC.

The chain has TRBV7-9 and TRBJ2-1; D is ambiguous. V shed 6 bases and J shed 9 bases, with 15 bases lying between them. The CDR3 has 13 amino acids. Germline V gene data show CDR1 as SEHNR and CDR2 as FQNEAQ (reference sequence). CDR3 in amino acids: CASRQPPGREQFF. CDR3 DNA: TGTGCCAGCAGACAACCACCCGGGCGTGAGCAGTTCTTC.

The V call is TRBV12-3 or TRBV12-4, the J call TRBJ1-1; D gene unclear. V lost 2 bases and J 4 bases, leaving 8 bases between the germline ends. This CDR3 has 13 residues. DNA for the CDR3: TGTGCCAGCAGTTTATTCAGTCCCACTGAAGCTTTCTTT. Amino acid sequence: CASSLFSPTEAFF.

The rearrangement uses TRBV6-5 and TRBJ2-7; 9 bases map to TRBD1. Germline assignment: CDR1 MNHEY and CDR2 SVGAGI. The CDR3 is made up of 15 amino acids. V lost 4 bases and J lost 1; bases outside the gene matches: 5. This chain's CDR3 is CASSSAGTGSYEQYF. The DNA of the CDR3 is TGTGCCAGCAGTTCGGCCGGGACAGGGTCCTACGAGCAGTACTTC.

This clonotype occurred a few times. The genes are TRBV3-1 and TRBJ1-1; 10 bases are a match to TRBD1. The CDR3 has 15 amino acids. Germline trimming cut 6 bases from V and 0 bases from J; bases unmatched to any gene: 4. The germline gives CDR1 LGHDT, CDR2 YNNKEL (reference sequence). CDR3 sequence reads: CASRRGQGMNTEAFF. The CDR3 nucleotides read TGTGCCAGCAGACGGGGACAGGGGATGAACACTGAAGCTTTCTTT.

The rearrangement links TRBV7-9 to TRBJ2-3; D is uncertain. Trimming stripped 5 bases from V and 7 bases from J, with 10 bases between. Germline-derived CDR1 and CDR2 are SEHNR and FQNEAQ (reference sequence). The CDR3 runs to 12 residues. The DNA of the CDR3 is TGTGCCAGCAGCCCCCCTAGGAATACGCAGTATTTT. Amino acid sequence: CASSPPRNTQYF.

There are a few counts of this clonotype. The rearrangement joins TRBV14 to TRBJ2-1; D ambiguous. The CDR3 is 16 amino acids. V lost 2 bases to trimming and J lost 3 bases, with 14 bases between them. Germline V lookup: CDR1 SGHDN, CDR2 FVKESK. Here the CDR3 reads CASSQKALWDYNEQFF. CDR3 bases: TGTGCCAGCAGCCAAAAAGCGTTGTGGGACTACAATGAGCAGTTCTTC.

This clonotype appeared many times. V usage is TRBV20-1 and J usage is TRBJ2-4, with TRBD2 as a possible D gene (6 bases). The germline V and J ends were trimmed by 6 bases and 0 bases, with 21 bases remaining between them. Germline V gene sequence: CDR1 DFQATT, CDR2 SNEGSKA (reference sequence). This CDR3 has 17 amino acids. The CDR3 loop reads CSAPPLLQGLAKNIQYF. Written as DNA, the CDR3 is TGCAGTGCCCCACCTTTGCTTCAGGGACTAGCCAAAAACATTCAGTACTTC.